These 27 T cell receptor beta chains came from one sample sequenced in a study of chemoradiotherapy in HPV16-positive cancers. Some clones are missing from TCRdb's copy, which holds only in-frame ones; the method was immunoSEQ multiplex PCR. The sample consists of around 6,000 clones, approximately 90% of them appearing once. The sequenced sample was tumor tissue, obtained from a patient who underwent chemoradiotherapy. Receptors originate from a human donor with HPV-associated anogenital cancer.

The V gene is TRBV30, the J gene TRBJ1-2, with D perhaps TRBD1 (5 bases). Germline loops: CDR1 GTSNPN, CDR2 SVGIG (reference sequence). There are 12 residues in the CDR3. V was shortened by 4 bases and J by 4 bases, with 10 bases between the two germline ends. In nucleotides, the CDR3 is TGTGCCTGGAATGGGGCCCGCTATGGCTACACCTTC. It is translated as CAWNGARYGYTF.

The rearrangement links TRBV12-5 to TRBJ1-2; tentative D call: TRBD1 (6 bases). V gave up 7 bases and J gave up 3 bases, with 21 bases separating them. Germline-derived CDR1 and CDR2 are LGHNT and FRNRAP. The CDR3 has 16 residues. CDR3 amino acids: CASEGRKQGRHYGYTF. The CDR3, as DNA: TGTGCTAGTGAGGGTAGGAAACAGGGACGTCACTATGGCTACACCTTC.

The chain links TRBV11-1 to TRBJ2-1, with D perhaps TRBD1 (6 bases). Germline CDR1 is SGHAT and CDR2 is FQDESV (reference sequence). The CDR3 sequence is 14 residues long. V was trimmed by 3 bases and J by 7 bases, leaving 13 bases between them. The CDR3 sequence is CASSLQGMNNEQFF. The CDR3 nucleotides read TGTGCCAGCAGCTTGCAGGGGATGAATAATGAGCAGTTCTTC.

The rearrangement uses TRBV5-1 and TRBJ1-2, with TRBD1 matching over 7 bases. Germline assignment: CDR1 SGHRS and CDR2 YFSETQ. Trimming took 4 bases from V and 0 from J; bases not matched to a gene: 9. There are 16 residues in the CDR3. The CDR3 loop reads CASSLWGQSPNYGYTF. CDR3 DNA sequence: TGCGCCAGCAGCCTGTGGGGACAGAGCCCTAACTATGGCTACACCTTC.

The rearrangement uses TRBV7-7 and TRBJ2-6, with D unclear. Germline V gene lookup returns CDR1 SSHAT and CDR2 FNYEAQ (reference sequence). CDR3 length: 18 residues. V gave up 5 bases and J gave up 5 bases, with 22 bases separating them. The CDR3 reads CASSQYLSATSRANVLTF. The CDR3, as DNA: TGTGCCAGCAGCCAATATCTAAGTGCCACAAGTCGGGCCAACGTCCTGACTTTC.

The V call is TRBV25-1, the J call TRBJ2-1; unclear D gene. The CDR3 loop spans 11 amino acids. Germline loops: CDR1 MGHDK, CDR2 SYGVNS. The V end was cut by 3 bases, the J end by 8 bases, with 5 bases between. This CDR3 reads CASSDWYEQFF. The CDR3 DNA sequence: TGTGCCAGCAGTGATTGGTATGAGCAGTTCTTC.

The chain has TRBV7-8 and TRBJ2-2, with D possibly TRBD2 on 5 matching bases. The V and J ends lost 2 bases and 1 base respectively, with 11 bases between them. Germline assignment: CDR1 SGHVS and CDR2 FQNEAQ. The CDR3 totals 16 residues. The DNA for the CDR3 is TGTGCCAGCAGCTTAAGGGCGGGCGGGAACACCGGGGAGCTGTTTTTT. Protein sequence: CASSLRAGGNTGELFF.

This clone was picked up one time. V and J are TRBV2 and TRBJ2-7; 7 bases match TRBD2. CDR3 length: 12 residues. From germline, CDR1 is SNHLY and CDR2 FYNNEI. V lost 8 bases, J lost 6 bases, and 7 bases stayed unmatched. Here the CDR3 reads CASYSGGGEQYF. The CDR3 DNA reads TGTGCCAGCTACTCGGGAGGCGGCGAGCAGTACTTC.

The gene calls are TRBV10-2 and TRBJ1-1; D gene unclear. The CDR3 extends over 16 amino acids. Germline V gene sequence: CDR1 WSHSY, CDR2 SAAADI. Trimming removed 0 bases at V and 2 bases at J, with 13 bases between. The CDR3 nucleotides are TGCGCCAGCAGTGAGTCTGGGAGGGCCTTAAACACTGAAGCTTTCTTT. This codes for CASSESGRALNTEAFF.

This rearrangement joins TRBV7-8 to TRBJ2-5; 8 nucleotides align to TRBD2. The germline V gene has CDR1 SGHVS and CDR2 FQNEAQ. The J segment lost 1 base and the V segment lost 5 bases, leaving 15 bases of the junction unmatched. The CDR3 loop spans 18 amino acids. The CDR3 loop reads CASSARGGEGGLQETQYF. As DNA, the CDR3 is TGTGCCAGCAGCGCACGGGGGGGGGAGGGAGGACTCCAAGAGACCCAGTACTTC.

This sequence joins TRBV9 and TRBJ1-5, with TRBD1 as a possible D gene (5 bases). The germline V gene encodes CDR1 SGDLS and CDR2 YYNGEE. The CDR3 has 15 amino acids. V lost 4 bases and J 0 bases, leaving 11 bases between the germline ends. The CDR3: CASSPGGDSNQPQHF. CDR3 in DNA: TGTGCCAGCAGCCCCGGGGGGGATAGCAATCAGCCCCAGCATTTT. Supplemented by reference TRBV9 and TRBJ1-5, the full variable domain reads DSGVTQTPKHLITATGQRVTLRCSPRSGDLSVYWYQQSLDQGLQFLIQYYNGEERAKGNILERFSAQQFPDLHSELNLSSLELGDSALYFCASSPGGDSNQPQHFGDGTRLSIL.

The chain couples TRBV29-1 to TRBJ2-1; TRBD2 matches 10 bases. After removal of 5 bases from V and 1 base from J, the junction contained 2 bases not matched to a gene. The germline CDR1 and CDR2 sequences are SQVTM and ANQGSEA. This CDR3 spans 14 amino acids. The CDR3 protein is CSVPSGSSYNEQFF. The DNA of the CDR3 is TGCAGCGTTCCTAGCGGGAGTTCCTACAATGAGCAGTTCTTC.

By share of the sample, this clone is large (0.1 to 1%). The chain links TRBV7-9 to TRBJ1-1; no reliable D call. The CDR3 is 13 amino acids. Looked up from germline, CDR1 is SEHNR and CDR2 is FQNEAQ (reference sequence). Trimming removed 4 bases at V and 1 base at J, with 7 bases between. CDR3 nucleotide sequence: TGTGCCAGCAGCTCCTCTTCGAACACTGAAGCTTTCTTT. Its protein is CASSSSSNTEAFF. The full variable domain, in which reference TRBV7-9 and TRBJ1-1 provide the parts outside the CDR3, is DTGVSQNPRHKITKRGQNVTFRCDPISEHNRLYWYRQTLGQGPEFLTYFQNEAQLEKSRLLSDRFSAERPKGSFSTLEIQRTEQGDSAMYLCASSSSSNTEAFFGQGTRLTVV.

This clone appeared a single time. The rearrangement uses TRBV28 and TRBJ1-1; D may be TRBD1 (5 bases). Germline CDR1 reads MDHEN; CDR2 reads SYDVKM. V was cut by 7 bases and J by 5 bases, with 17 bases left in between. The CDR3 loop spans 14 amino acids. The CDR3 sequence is CASTLPGGVTEAFF. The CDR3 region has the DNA TGTGCCAGCACCCTCCCGGGGGGTGTGACTGAAGCTTTCTTT.

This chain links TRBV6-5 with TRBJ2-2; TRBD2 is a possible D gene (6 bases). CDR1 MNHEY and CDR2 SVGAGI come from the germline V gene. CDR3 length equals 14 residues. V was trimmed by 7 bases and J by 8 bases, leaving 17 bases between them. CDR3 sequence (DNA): TGTGCCAGCATGTGGCGGGGAGGTATAGGGGAGCTGTTTTTT. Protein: CASMWRGGIGELFF.

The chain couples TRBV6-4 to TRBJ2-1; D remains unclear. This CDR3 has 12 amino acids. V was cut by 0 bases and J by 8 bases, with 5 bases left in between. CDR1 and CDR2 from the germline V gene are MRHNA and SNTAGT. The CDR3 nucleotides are TGTGCCAGCAGTGACTCGAATTATGAGCAGTTCTTC. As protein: CASSDSNYEQFF.

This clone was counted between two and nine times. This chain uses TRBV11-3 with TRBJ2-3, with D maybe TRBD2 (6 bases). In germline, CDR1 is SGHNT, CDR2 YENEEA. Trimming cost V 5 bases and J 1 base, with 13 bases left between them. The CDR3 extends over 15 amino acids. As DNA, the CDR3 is TGTGCCAGCAGCCTACGGCGGGGACGCACAGATACGCAGTATTTT. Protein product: CASSLRRGRTDTQYF.

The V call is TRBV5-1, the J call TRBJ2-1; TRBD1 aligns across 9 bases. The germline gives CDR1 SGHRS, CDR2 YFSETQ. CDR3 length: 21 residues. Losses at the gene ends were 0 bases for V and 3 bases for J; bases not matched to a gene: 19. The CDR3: CASSLGPTGQGSRAIYNEQFF. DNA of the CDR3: TGCGCCAGCAGCTTGGGACCTACGGGACAGGGTTCGCGGGCAATCTACAATGAGCAGTTCTTC.

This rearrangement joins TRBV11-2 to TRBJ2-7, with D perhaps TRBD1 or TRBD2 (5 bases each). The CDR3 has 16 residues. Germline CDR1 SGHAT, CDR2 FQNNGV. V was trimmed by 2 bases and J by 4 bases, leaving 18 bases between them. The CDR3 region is CASSLNILGEGYEQYF. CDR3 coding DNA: TGTGCCAGCAGCTTAAACATACTAGGGGAAGGGTACGAGCAGTACTTC.

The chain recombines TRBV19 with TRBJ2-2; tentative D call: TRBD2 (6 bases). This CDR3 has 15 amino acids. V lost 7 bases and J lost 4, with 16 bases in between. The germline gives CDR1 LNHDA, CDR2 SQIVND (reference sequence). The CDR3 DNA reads TGTGCCAGTATAGGAGGGAGGTTGGCCACCGGGGAGCTGTTTTTT. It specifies CASIGGRLATGELFF.

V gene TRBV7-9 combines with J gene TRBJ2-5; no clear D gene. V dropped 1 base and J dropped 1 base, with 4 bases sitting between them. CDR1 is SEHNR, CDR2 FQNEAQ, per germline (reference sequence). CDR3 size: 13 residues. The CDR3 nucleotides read TGTGCCAGCAGCTTAGATCCCCAAGAGACCCAGTACTTC. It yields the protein CASSLDPQETQYF.

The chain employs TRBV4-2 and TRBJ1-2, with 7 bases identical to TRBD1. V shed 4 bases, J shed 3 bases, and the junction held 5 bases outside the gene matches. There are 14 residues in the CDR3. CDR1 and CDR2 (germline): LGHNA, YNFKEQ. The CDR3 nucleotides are TGTGCCAGCAGCCCTCAGGGGGATCACTATGGCTACACCTTC. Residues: CASSPQGDHYGYTF.

The CDR3 region is CASSHGQCRKTYGYTF. CDR3 DNA: TGTGCCAGCAGCCACGGACAGTGCCGAAAGACCTATGGCTACACCTTC. The chain carries TRBV7-7 and TRBJ1-2, with D tentatively TRBD1 (6 bases). The CDR3 is 16 residues long. CDR1 is SSHAT, CDR2 FNYEAQ, per germline (reference sequence). V lost 5 bases and J 4 bases, leaving 20 bases between the germline ends.

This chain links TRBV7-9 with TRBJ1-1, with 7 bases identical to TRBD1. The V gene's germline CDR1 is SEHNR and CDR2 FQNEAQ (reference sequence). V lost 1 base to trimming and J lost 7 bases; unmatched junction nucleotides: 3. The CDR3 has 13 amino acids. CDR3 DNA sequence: TGTGCCAGCAGCTTAGGACAGGGAGGTGAAGCTTTCTTT. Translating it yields CASSLGQGGEAFF.

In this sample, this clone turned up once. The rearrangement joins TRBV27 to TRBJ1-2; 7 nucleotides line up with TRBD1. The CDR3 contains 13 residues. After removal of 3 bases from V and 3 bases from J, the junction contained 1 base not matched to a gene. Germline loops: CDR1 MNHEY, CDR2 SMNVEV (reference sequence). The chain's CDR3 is CASSFQGDYGYTF. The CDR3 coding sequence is TGTGCCAGCAGTTTCCAGGGGGACTATGGCTACACCTTC.

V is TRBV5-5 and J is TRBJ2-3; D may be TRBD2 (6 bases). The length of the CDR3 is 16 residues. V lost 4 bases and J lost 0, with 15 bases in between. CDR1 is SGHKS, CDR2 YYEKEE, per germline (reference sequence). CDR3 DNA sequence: TGTGCCAGCAGCCTATTTAGCGGCTCTAGCACAGATACGCAGTATTTT. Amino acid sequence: CASSLFSGSSTDTQYF.

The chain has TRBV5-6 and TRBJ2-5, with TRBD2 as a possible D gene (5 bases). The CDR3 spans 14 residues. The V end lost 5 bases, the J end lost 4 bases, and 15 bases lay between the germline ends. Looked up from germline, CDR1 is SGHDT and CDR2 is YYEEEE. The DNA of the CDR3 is TGTGCCAGCAGTTCTCCTCGGGGTGCAGAGACCCAGTACTTC. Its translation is CASSSPRGAETQYF.